This paragraph reports one T cell receptor beta chain. The length of the CDR3 is 15 residues. Per germline, CDR1 MGHRA and CDR2 YSYEKL. J gave up 5 bases and V 1 base, and 7 bases lay outside the gene matches. The data belong to a study of blood T cell repertoires in COVID-19. Study-wide context: The United States, Italy and Spain supplied acute and convalescent COVID-19 samples. T cells, B-cell-depleted T cells, or PBMCs supplied cDNA or gDNA.

Authors' methods: Nucleated cell counts were estimated from reference gene primer amplification. The protocol was immunoSEQ multiplex PCR, while the TCRdb copy is restricted to in-frame clones and leaves out a portion. The V and J calls and the clone size are those of that table, but D and trimming were determined from the DNA. The sample includes approximately 170,000 clones, roughly 90% seen only once; the top ten take 11%. The V gene is TRBV4-1, the J gene TRBJ1-2, with 7 bases fitting TRBD1. Material for sequencing was peripheral blood. The receptor's source is a woman aged 55 to 70 with COVID-19, enrolled during active disease. The CDR3 region is CASSQVNPGGYGYTF. The CDR3 DNA follows: TGCGCCAGCAGCCAAGTGAATCCAGGGGGATATGGCTACACCTTC.